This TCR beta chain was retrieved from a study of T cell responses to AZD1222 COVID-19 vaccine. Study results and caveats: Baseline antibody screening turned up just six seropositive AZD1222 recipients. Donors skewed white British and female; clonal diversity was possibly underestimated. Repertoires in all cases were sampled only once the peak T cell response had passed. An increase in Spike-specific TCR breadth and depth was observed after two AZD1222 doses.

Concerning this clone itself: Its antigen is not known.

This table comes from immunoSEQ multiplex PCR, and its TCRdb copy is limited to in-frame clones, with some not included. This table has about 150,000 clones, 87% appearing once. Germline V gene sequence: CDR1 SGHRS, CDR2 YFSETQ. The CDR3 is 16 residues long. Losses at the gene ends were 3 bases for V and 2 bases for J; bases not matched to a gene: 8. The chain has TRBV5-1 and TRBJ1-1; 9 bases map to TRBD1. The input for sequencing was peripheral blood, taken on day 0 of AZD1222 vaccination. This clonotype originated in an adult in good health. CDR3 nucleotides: TGCGCCAGCAGCTCTAACGCGGGACAGGGAAACACTGAAGCTTTCTTT. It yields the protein CASSSNAGQGNTEAFF.